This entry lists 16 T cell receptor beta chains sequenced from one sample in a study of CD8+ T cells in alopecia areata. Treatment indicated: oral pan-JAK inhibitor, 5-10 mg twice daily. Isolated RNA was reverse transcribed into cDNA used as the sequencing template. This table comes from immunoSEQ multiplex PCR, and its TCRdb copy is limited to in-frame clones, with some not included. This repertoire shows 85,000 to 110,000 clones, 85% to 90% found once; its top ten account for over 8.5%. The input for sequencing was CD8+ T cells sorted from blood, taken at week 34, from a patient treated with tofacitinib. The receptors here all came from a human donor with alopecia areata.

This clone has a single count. The CDR3 DNA follows: TGTGCCAGCAGCTCCTGGGACAGGGAGAAAGGCTACACCTTC. Amino acid sequence: CASSSWDREKGYTF. The rearrangement uses TRBV5-4 and TRBJ1-2; TRBD1 aligns across 9 bases. Germline lookup yields CDR1 SGHNT and CDR2 YYREEE (reference sequence). After removal of 3 bases from V and 8 bases from J, the junction contained 8 bases not matched to a gene. The CDR3 spans 14 residues.

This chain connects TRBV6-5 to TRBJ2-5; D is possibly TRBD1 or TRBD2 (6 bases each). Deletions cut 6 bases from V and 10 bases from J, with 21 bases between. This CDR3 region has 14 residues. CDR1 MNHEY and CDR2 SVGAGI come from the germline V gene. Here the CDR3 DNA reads TGTGCCAGCAGCGAATACCGAGGGGGGCAGGGCCAGTACTTC. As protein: CASSEYRGGQGQYF.

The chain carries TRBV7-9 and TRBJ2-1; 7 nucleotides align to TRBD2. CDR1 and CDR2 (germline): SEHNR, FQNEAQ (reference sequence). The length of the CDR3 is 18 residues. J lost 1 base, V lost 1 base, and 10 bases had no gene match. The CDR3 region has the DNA TGTGCCAGCAGCTTAGTAGGGGAGCGGGATATATCCTACAATGAGCAGTTCTTC. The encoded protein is CASSLVGERDISYNEQFF. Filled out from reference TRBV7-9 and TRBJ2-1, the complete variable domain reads DTGVSQNPRHKITKRGQNVTFRCDPISEHNRLYWYRQTLGQGPEFLTYFQNEAQLEKSRLLSDRFSAERPKGSFSTLEIQRTEQGDSAMYLCASSLVGERDISYNEQFFGPGTRLTVL.

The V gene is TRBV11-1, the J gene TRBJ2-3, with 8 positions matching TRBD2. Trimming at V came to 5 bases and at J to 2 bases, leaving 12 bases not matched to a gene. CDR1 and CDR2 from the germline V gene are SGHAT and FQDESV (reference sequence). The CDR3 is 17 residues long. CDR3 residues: CASSLTRLARITDTQYF. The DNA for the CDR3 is TGTGCCAGCAGCCTCACCAGACTAGCGCGAATCACAGATACGCAGTATTTT.

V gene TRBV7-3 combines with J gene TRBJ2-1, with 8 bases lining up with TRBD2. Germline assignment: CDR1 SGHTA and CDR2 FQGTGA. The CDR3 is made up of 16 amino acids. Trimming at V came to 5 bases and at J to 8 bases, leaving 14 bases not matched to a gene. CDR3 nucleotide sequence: TGTGCCAGCAGCGTGGAATTCGGGAGGGCCCCCTATGAGCAGTTCTTC. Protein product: CASSVEFGRAPYEQFF.

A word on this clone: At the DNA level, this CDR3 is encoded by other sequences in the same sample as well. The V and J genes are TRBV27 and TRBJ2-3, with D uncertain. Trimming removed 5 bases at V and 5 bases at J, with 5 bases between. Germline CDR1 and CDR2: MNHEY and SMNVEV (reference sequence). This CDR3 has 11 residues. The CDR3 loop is CASSLGDTQYF. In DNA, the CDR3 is TGTGCCAGCAGTCTCGGAGATACGCAGTATTTT.

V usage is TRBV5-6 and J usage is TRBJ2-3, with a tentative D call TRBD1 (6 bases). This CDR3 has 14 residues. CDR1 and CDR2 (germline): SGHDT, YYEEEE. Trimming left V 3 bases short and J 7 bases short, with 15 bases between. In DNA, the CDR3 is TGTGCCAGCAGCTCATTAACAGGGCCGAATACGCAGTATTTT. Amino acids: CASSSLTGPNTQYF.

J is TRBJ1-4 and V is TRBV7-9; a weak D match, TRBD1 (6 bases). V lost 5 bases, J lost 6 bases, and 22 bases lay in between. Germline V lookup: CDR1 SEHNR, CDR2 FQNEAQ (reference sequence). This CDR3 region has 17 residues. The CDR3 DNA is TGTGCCAGCAGCCCGTATATCAGGGGATCGGTGGATGAAAAACTGTTTTTT. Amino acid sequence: CASSPYIRGSVDEKLFF.

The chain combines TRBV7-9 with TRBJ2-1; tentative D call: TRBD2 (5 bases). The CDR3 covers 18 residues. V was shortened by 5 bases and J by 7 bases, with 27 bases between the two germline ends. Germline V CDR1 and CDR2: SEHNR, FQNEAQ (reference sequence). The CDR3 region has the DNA TGTGCCAGCAGCCCGCTTCCCGGGGAGAATAAGTCCCCTAATGAGCAGTTCTTC. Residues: CASSPLPGENKSPNEQFF.

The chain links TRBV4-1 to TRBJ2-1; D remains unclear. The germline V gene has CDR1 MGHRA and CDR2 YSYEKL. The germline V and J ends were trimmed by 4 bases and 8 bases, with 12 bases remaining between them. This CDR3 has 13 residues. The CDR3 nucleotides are TGCGCCAGCAGCCTGAGCCCTGACGATGAGCAGTTCTTC. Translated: CASSLSPDDEQFF.

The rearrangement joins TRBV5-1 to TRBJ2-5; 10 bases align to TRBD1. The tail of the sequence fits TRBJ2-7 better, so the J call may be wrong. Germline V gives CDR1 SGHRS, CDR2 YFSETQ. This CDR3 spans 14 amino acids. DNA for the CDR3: TGCGCCAGCAGCTTAGGGACAGGGGTCCACGAGCAGTACTTC. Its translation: CASSLGTGVHEQYF.

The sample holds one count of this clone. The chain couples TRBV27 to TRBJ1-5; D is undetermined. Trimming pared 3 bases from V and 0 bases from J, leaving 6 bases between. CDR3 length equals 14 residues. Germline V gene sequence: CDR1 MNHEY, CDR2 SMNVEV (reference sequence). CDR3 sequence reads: CASSFYFSNQPQHF. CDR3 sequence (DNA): TGTGCCAGCAGTTTCTACTTTAGCAATCAGCCCCAGCATTTT.

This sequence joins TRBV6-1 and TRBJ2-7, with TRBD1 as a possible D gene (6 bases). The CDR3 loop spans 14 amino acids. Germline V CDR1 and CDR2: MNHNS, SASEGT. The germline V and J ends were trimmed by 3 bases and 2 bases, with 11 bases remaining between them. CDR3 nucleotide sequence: TGTGCCAGCAGTGATGGACAGTTAACCTACGAGCAGTACTTC. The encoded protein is CASSDGQLTYEQYF.

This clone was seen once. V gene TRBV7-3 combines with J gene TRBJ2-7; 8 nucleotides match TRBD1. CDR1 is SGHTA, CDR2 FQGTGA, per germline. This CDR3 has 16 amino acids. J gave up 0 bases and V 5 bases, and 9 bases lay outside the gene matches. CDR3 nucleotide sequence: TGTGCCAGCAGCCCCGCGGGACAGGAGAGCTCCTACGAGCAGTACTTC. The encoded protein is CASSPAGQESSYEQYF.

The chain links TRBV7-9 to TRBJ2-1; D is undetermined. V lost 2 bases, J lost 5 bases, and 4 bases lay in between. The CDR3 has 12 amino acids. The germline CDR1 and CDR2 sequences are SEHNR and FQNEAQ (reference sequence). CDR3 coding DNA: TGTGCCAGCAGCTTAATTGACAATGAGCAGTTCTTC. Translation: CASSLIDNEQFF.

The chain's CDR3 is CASSLTLAGNEQFF. The CDR3 DNA reads TGTGCCAGCAGCTTAACCCTAGCTGGCAATGAGCAGTTCTTC. V gene TRBV7-3 combines with J gene TRBJ2-1; D is possibly TRBD2 (5 bases). Germline CDR1 and CDR2: SGHTA and FQGTGA. The CDR3 sequence is 14 residues long. Trimming shortened V by 0 bases and J by 6 bases, and 9 bases separated the two germline ends.